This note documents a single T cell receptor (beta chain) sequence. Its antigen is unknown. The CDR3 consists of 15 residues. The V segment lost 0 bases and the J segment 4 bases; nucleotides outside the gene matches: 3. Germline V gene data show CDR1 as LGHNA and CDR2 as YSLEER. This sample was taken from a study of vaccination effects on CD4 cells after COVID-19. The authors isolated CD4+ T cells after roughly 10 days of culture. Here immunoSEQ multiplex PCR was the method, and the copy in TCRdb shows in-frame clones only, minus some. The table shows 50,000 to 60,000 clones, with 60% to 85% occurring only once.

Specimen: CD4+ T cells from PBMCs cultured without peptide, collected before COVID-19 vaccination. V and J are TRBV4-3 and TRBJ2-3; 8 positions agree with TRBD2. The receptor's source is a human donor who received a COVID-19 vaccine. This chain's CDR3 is CASSQEGRGADTQYF. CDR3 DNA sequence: TGCGCCAGCAGCCAAGAGGGGCGGGGGGCAGATACGCAGTATTTT.